This section outlines one TCR beta chain sequence together with its context. What it binds is not known. It was second doses at about 4 or about 12 weeks that were pooled. CDR3 length: 15 residues. Looked up from germline, CDR1 is MNHEY and CDR2 is SMNVEV (reference sequence). V shed 2 bases, J shed 8 bases, and the junction held 6 bases outside the gene matches. The source of the sample is a study of T cell responses to AZD1222 COVID-19 vaccine. Study-wide findings and caveats: Variant regions that are unmutated are reportedly the target of nearly half of spike-specific TCRs. Clonal diversity may have been underestimated, and the donors were mostly white British, with more females than males. Every sample of the repertoires postdated the peak T cell response.

Libraries were prepared by immunoSEQ multiplex PCR; TCRdb keeps only in-frame clonotypes and omits some of them. The data contain tens of thousands of clones, about 92% of them singletons. V and J are TRBV27 and TRBJ1-6; 7 bases line up with TRBD1. This sequence originates from an adult who received the AZD1222 COVID-19 vaccine. The sequences come from peripheral blood, collected 28 days after the second AZD1222 dose. The CDR3 loop reads CASSLKGTADSPLHF. Written as DNA, the CDR3 is TGTGCCAGCAGTTTAAAAGGGACAGCCGATTCACCCCTCCACTTT.